Presented here are 24 T cell receptor beta chains from one specimen sequenced in a study of blood T cell repertoires in COVID-19. Repertoires were generated with immunoSEQ multiplex PCR, while TCRdb's copy carries only in-frame clones and drops some. The repertoire includes about 220,000 clones, 82% of them detected once, and roughly 3.5% sits in the top ten. The sample consisted of PBMCs or T cells enriched from blood (not recorded which). These receptor sequences come from a woman aged 60-75 years who had recovered from COVID-19.

This clone was found a few times. The J gene is TRBJ2-1, the V gene TRBV4-2, with TRBD2 as a possible D gene (6 bases). The V gene lost 1 base and the J gene lost 7 bases, with 14 bases spanning the gap. The CDR3 runs 15 residues. From germline, CDR1 is LGHNA and CDR2 YNFKEQ. This CDR3 reads CASSQGDSRGNEQFF. In nucleotides, the CDR3 is TGTGCCAGCAGCCAAGGGGACTCCCGGGGGAATGAGCAGTTCTTC.

The chain uses TRBV4-2 and TRBJ1-6; D call uncertain. Trimming removed 2 bases at V and 9 bases at J, with 11 bases between. Germline V lookup: CDR1 LGHNA, CDR2 YNFKEQ. This CDR3 spans 14 amino acids. The CDR3 spells CASSQLGRSSPLHF. The CDR3 DNA reads TGTGCCAGCAGCCAATTGGGTAGGAGTTCACCCCTCCACTTT.

This chain joins TRBV19 and TRBJ1-6; TRBD1 aligns across 7 bases. The ends lost 6 bases at V and 8 bases at J; junction bases unmatched: 7. The length of the CDR3 is 14 residues. Germline V gives CDR1 LNHDA, CDR2 SQIVND (reference sequence). The CDR3 DNA follows: TGTGCCAGTAGCCGACAGGGTCAGGATTCACCCCTCCACTTT. Protein: CASSRQGQDSPLHF.

The genes are TRBV5-6 and TRBJ2-1; no firm D call. V lost 0 bases and J 8 bases, leaving 12 bases between the germline ends. CDR3 length: 14 amino acids. The germline V gene encodes CDR1 SGHDT and CDR2 YYEEEE. Here the CDR3 reads CASSLESSIHEQFF. The DNA of the CDR3 is TGTGCCAGCAGCTTGGAAAGTAGTATCCATGAGCAGTTCTTC.

The chain recombines TRBV5-4 with TRBJ1-1, with D maybe TRBD1 (5 bases). In germline, CDR1 is SGHNT, CDR2 YYREEE (reference sequence). This CDR3 is built from 15 residues. V lost 0 bases to trimming and J lost 4 bases, with 13 bases between them. The CDR3 reads CASSLGGQGATEAFF. CDR3 bases: TGTGCCAGCAGCTTGGGGGGTCAGGGTGCCACTGAAGCTTTCTTT.

The V gene is TRBV7-2, the J gene TRBJ1-4; possibly TRBD1 for D (6 bases). The CDR3 is made up of 14 amino acids. CDR1 and CDR2 from the germline V gene are SGHTA and FQGNSA. V was cut by 7 bases and J by 4 bases, with 13 bases left in between. The CDR3 region is CASKLDRINEKLFF. Here the CDR3 DNA reads TGTGCCAGCAAATTAGACAGGATTAATGAAAAACTGTTTTTT.

The V gene is TRBV7-8, the J gene TRBJ1-5, with unresolved D. V lost 2 bases and J 9 bases, leaving 14 bases between the germline ends. The CDR3 is 14 residues long. In germline, CDR1 is SGHVS, CDR2 FQNEAQ. CDR3 in DNA: TGTGCCAGCAGCTTATTCCAGGAGGTCTGGCCCCAGCATTTT. This sequence encodes CASSLFQEVWPQHF.

The chain carries TRBV6-2 or TRBV6-3 and TRBJ2-2; 9 positions agree with TRBD1. After removal of 5 bases from V and 2 bases from J, the junction contained 9 bases not matched to a gene. This CDR3 has 17 residues. Germline CDR1 is MNHEY and CDR2 is SVGEGT. This CDR3 reads CASSQIQGARNTGELFF. Written as DNA, the CDR3 is TGTGCCAGCAGTCAGATACAGGGGGCGCGAAACACCGGGGAGCTGTTTTTT.

The V and J genes are TRBV28 and TRBJ1-6; TRBD1 aligns across 9 bases. The V gene end was trimmed by 4 bases and the J gene end by 7 bases; junction bases not matched to a gene: 8. Germline CDR1 reads MDHEN; CDR2 reads SYDVKM. This CDR3 is built from 16 residues. The CDR3 spells CASSSEQGAQNSPLHF. Written as DNA, the CDR3 is TGTGCCAGCAGTTCCGAACAGGGGGCGCAGAATTCACCCCTCCACTTT.

This chain uses TRBV28 with TRBJ1-1, with D hard to call. Germline values: CDR1 MDHEN, CDR2 SYDVKM. The CDR3 spans 15 residues. The V end was cut by 6 bases, the J end by 5 bases, with 19 bases between. CDR3 in DNA: TGTGCCAGCAGCCAAGACAAATCCCCTTGGACTGAAGCTTTCTTT. Translation gives CASSQDKSPWTEAFF. Based on the CDR3 plus reference TRBV28 and TRBJ1-1, the full variable domain is DVKVTQSSRYLVKRTGEKVFLECVQDMDHENMFWYRQDPGLGLRLIYFSYDVKMKEKGDIPEGYSVSREKKERFSLILESASTNQTSMYLCASSQDKSPWTEAFFGQGTRLTVV.

V gene TRBV7-2 combines with J gene TRBJ2-7, with a weak D call TRBD1 (5 bases). The CDR3 is 13 amino acids. Germline V gene data show CDR1 as SGHTA and CDR2 as FQGNSA. V was clipped by 3 bases and J by 5 bases, with 11 bases between them. The CDR3 coding sequence is TGTGCCAGCAGCTTTATAGGGGCTAACGAGCAGTACTTC. Translation: CASSFIGANEQYF.

The chain joins TRBV6-5 to TRBJ1-6, with 9 bases that match TRBD1. V was pared by 6 bases and J by 0 bases, with 0 bases of the junction left unmatched. CDR3 size: 15 residues. The germline gives CDR1 MNHEY, CDR2 SVGAGI. This CDR3 reads CASRTGGSYNSPLHF. CDR3 coding DNA: TGTGCCAGCAGGACAGGGGGCTCCTATAATTCACCCCTCCACTTT.

The chain carries TRBV11-2 and TRBJ2-3; unclear D gene. Germline V CDR1 and CDR2: SGHAT, FQNNGV. Deletions cut 2 bases from V and 0 bases from J, with 6 bases between. The CDR3 contains 14 residues. CDR3 residues: CASSLSLSTDTQYF. The CDR3 DNA reads TGTGCCAGCAGCTTATCCCTTAGCACAGATACGCAGTATTTT.

The chain has TRBV3-1 (or the pseudogene TRBV3-2) and TRBJ1-4; no clear D. Trimming took 4 bases from V and 8 from J, leaving 11 bases between them. Germline assignment: CDR1 LGHDT and CDR2 YNNKEL (reference sequence). The CDR3 extends over 13 amino acids. The CDR3 bases are TGTGCCAGCAGCCTTAACCCGGGGGAAAAACTGTTTTTT. Amino acid sequence: CASSLNPGEKLFF.

CDR3 loop: CASRLGLTTNEKLFF. DNA for the CDR3: TGTGCCAGTAGGCTTGGCCTCACGACTAATGAAAAACTGTTTTTT. This chain connects TRBV19 to TRBJ1-4, with unresolved D. Germline CDR1 reads LNHDA; CDR2 reads SQIVND (reference sequence). The V gene lost 6 bases and the J gene lost 2 bases, with 13 bases spanning the gap. The CDR3 is made up of 15 amino acids.

The V and J genes are TRBV19 and TRBJ2-7; weak D call: TRBD1 (6 bases). Germline V lookup: CDR1 LNHDA, CDR2 SQIVND (reference sequence). There are 11 residues in the CDR3. The V gene lost 3 bases and the J gene lost 7 bases, with 7 bases spanning the gap. CDR3 bases: TGTGCCAGTAGTATTAGGGGGGAGCAGTACTTC. Encoded protein: CASSIRGEQYF.

This clone was counted once. The gene calls are TRBV6-2 or TRBV6-3 and TRBJ2-3; 12 bases are a match to TRBD2. V was pared by 0 bases and J by 2 bases, with 3 bases of the junction left unmatched. Per the germline V gene, CDR1 is MNHEY and CDR2 is SVGEGT. This CDR3 comprises 17 residues. The CDR3 is CASSYSTSGGPTDTQYF. The CDR3 DNA sequence: TGTGCCAGCAGTTACTCGACTAGCGGGGGCCCCACAGATACGCAGTATTTT.

The chain couples TRBV7-2 to TRBJ2-3; D possibly corresponds to TRBD2 (5 bases). The V gene lost 4 bases and the J gene lost 0 bases, with 14 bases spanning the gap. The CDR3 loop spans 16 amino acids. Germline CDR1 and CDR2: SGHTA and FQGNSA. The chain's CDR3 is CASSSQSGGSTDTQYF. The CDR3 nucleotides are TGTGCCAGCAGCTCGCAATCTGGCGGGAGCACAGATACGCAGTATTTT.

There are a few counts of this clone. The chain joins TRBV2 to TRBJ2-3; the match to TRBD2 covers 16 bases. The germline gives CDR1 SNHLY, CDR2 FYNNEI. This CDR3 region has 15 residues. Unmatched junction bases numbered 7, after V lost 6 bases and J lost 10 bases. This chain's CDR3 is CASRPGLAGGPPQYF. CDR3 DNA: TGTGCCAGCAGACCGGGACTAGCGGGGGGGCCTCCGCAGTATTTT.

This rearrangement joins TRBV27 to TRBJ1-1; no reliable D call. The CDR3 loop spans 14 amino acids. V was trimmed by 2 bases and J by 1 base, leaving 8 bases between them. The germline V gene has CDR1 MNHEY and CDR2 SMNVEV (reference sequence). For the CDR3, the DNA is TGTGCCAGCAGTTTAGGCCACCCGAACACTGAAGCTTTCTTT. This codes for CASSLGHPNTEAFF.

The rearrangement uses TRBV27 and TRBJ2-3, with TRBD2 matching over 11 bases. J lost 5 bases, V lost 2 bases, and 3 bases had no gene match. Looked up from germline, CDR1 is MNHEY and CDR2 is SMNVEV (reference sequence). The length of the CDR3 is 15 residues. The CDR3 sequence is CASSLILAGGDTQYF. CDR3 coding DNA: TGTGCCAGCAGTTTAATCCTAGCGGGAGGAGATACGCAGTATTTT.

The chain uses TRBV5-1 and TRBJ1-5; 7 bases fit TRBD1. CDR1 and CDR2 (germline): SGHRS, YFSETQ. This CDR3 has 14 amino acids. J lost 7 bases, V lost 2 bases, and 6 bases had no gene match. CDR3 amino acids: CASSFAGGGQPQHF. The CDR3 DNA reads as TGCGCCAGCAGCTTCGCAGGGGGAGGCCAGCCCCAGCATTTT.

The chain has TRBV5-1 and TRBJ2-1; 12 nucleotides align to TRBD2. The CDR3 covers 15 residues. Germline V lookup: CDR1 SGHRS, CDR2 YFSETQ. Trimming took 3 bases from V and 2 from J; bases not matched to a gene: 0. The CDR3 is CASSSSGGAYNEQFF. The CDR3 DNA follows: TGCGCCAGCAGCTCTAGCGGGGGGGCCTACAATGAGCAGTTCTTC.

V usage is TRBV5-4 and J usage is TRBJ1-2, with 9 bases fitting TRBD1. CDR1 and CDR2 (germline): SGHNT, YYREEE (reference sequence). The CDR3 consists of 15 residues. With V trimmed by 4 bases and J by 3 bases, 7 bases remained unmatched. This CDR3 is CASSPGQGTYYGYTF. As DNA, the CDR3 is TGTGCCAGCAGCCCCGGACAGGGGACATACTATGGCTACACCTTC.